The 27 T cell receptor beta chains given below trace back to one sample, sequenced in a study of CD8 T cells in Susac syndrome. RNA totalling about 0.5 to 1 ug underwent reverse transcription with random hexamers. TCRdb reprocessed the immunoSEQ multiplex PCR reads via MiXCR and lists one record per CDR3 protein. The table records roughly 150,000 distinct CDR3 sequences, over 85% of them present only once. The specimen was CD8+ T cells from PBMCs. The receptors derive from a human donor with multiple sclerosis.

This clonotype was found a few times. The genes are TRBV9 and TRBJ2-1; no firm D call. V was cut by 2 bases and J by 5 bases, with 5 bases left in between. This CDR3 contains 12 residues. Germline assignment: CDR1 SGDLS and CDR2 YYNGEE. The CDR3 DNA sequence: TGTGCCAGCAGCGTTAGTAACAATGAGCAGTTCTTC. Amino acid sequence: CASSVSNNEQFF. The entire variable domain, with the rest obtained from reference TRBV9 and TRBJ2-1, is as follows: DSGVTQTPKHLITATGQRVTLRCSPRSGDLSVYWYQQSLDQGLQFLIQYYNGEERAKGNILERFSAQQFPDLHSELNLSSLELGDSALYFCASSVSNNEQFFGPGTRLTVL.

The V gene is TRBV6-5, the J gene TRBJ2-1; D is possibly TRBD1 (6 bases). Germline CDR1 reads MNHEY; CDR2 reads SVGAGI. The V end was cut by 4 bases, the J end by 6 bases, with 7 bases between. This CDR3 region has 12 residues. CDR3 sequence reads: CASSLDSNEQFF. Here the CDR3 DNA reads TGTGCCAGCAGTTTGGACAGCAATGAGCAGTTCTTC.

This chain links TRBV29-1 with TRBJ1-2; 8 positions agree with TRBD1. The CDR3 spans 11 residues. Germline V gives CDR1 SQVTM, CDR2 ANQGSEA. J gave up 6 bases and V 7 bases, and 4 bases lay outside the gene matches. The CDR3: CSGGTGNGYTF. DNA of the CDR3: TGCAGCGGGGGGACAGGAAATGGCTACACCTTC.

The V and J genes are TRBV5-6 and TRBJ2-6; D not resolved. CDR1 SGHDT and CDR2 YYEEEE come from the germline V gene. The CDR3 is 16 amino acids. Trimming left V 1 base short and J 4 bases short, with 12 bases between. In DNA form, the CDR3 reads TGTGCCAGCAGCTTGTTTACCGGAACCGGGGCCAACGTCCTGACTTTC. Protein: CASSLFTGTGANVLTF.

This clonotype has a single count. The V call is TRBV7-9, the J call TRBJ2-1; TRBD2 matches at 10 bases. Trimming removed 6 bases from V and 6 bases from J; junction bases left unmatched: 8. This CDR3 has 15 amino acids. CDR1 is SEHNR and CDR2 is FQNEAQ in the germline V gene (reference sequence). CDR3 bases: TGTGCCAGCAGTGGGACGGGACTAGCGCGCAATGAGCAGTTCTTC. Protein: CASSGTGLARNEQFF.

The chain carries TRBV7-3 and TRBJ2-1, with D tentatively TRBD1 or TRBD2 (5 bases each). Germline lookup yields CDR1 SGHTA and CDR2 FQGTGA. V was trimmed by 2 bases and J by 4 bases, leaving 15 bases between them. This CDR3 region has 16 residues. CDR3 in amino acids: CASSLRRGVPYNEQFF. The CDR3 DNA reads TGTGCCAGCAGCTTACGACGAGGGGTTCCATACAATGAGCAGTTCTTC.

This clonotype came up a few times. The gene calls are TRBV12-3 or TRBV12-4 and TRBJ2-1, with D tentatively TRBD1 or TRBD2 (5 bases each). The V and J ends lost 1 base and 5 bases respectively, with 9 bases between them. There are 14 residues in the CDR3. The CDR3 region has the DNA TGTGCCAGCAGTTTAGGGGGGAGTCACAATGAGCAGTTCTTC. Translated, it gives CASSLGGSHNEQFF.

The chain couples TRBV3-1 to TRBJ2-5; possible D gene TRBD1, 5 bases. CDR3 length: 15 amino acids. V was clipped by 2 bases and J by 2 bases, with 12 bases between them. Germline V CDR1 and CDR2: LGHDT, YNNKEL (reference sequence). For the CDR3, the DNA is TGTGCCAGCAGCCAAAACAGGATAGAACAAGAGACCCAGTACTTC. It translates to CASSQNRIEQETQYF.

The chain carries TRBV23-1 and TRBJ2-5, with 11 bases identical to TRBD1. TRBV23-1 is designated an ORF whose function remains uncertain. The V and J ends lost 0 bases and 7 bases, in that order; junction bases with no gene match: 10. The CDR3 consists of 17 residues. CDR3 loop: CASSQSDGTGGEVTQYF. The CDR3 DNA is TGCGCCAGCAGTCAATCGGACGGGACAGGGGGTGAGGTGACCCAGTACTTC.

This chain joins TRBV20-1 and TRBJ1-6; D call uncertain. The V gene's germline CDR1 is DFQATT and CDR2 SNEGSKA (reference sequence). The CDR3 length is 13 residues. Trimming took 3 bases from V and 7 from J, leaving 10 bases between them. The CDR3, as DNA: TGCAGTGCTAGGCCAGGACGGAATTCACCCCTCCACTTT. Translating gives CSARPGRNSPLHF.

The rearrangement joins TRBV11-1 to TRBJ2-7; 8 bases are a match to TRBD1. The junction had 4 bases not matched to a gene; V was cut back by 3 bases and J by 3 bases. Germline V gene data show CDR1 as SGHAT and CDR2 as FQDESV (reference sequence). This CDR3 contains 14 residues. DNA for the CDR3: TGTGCCAGCAGCTTCCAGACAGGGGACTACGAGCAGTACTTC. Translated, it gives CASSFQTGDYEQYF.

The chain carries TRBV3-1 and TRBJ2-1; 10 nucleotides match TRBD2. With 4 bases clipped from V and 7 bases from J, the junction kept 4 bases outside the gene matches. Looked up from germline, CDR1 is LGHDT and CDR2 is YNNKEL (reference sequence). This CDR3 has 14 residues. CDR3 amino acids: CASSPGLAENEQFF. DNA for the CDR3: TGTGCCAGCAGCCCCGGACTAGCGGAAAATGAGCAGTTCTTC.

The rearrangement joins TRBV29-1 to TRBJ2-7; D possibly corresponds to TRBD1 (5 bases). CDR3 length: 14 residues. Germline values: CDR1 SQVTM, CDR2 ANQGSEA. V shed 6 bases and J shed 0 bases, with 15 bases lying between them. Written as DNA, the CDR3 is TGCAGCGTGAAGGACACAGTAAACTCCTACGAGCAGTACTTC. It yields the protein CSVKDTVNSYEQYF.

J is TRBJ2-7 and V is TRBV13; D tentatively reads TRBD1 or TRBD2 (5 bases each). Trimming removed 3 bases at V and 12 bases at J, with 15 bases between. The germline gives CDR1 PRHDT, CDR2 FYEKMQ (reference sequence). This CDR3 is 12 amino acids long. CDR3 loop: CASSLGTHRVYF. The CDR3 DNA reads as TGTGCCAGCAGCTTGGGGACCCATAGGGTGTACTTC. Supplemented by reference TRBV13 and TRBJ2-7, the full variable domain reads AAGVIQSPRHLIKEKRETATLKCYPIPRHDTVYWYQQGPGQDPQFLISFYEKMQSDKGSIPDRFSAQQFSDYHSELNMSSLELGDSALYFCASSLGTHRVYFGPGTRLTVT.

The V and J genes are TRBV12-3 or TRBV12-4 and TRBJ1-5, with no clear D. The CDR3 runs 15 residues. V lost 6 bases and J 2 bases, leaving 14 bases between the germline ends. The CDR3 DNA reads TGTGCCAGCAGCCCGAACTGGATTGGCAATCAGCCCCAGCATTTT. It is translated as CASSPNWIGNQPQHF.

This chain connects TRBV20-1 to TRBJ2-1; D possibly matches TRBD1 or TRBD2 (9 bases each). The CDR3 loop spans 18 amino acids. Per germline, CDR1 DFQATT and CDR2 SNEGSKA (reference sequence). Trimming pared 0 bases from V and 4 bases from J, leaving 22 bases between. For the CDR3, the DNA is TGCAGTGCTAGAGATCTAGCGGGACAGGGAGAAGCATACAATGAGCAGTTCTTC. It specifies CSARDLAGQGEAYNEQFF.

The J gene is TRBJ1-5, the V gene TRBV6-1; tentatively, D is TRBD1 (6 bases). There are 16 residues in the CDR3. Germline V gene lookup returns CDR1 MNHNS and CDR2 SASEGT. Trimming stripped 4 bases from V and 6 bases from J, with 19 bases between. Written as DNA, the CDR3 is TGTGCCAGCAGTGCGGGGAGGGGGGATCCAACTCAGCCCCAGCATTTT. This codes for CASSAGRGDPTQPQHF.

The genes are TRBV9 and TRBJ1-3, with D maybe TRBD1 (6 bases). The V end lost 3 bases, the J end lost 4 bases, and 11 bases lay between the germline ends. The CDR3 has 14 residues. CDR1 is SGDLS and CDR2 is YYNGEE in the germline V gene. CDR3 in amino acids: CASSAGDRGNTIYF. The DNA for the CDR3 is TGTGCCAGCAGCGCGGGCGACAGGGGAAACACCATATATTTT.

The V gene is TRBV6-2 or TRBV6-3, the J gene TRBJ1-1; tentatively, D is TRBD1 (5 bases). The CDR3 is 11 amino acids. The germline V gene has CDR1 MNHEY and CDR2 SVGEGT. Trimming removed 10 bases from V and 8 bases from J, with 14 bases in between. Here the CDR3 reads CATKRGAEAFF. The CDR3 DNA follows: TGTGCCACAAAACGGGGCGCGGAAGCTTTCTTT.

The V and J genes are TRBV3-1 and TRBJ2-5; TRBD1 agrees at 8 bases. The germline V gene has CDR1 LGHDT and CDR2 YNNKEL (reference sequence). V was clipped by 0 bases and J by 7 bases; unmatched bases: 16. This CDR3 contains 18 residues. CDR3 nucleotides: TGTGCCAGCAGCCAAGATGGCAGTTCGGACAGGGCCTCAAGGACCCAGTACTTC. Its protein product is CASSQDGSSDRASRTQYF.

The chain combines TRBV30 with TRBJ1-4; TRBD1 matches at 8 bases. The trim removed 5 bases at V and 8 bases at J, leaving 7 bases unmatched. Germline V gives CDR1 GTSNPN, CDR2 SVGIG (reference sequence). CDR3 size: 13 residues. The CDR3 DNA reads TGTGCCTGGGGACAGGGTCGGATGGAAAAACTGTTTTTT. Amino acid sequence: CAWGQGRMEKLFF.

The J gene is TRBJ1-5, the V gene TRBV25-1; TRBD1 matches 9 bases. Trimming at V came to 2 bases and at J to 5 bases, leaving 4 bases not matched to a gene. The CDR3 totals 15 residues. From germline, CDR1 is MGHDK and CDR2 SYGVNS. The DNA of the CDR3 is TGTGCCAGCAGTGAAGAGGACAGGGGAGATCAGCCCCAGCATTTT. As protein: CASSEEDRGDQPQHF.

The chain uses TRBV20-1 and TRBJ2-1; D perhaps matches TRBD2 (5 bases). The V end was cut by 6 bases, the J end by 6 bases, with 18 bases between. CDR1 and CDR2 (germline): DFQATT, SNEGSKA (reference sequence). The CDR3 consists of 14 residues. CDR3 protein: CSAGRRGPGNEQFF. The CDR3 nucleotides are TGCAGTGCCGGACGGCGCGGGCCGGGCAATGAGCAGTTCTTC.

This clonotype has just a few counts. CDR3 coding DNA: TGTGCCAGCAGTTTGACGGGATCCTCCTACGAGCAGTACTTC. Its translation is CASSLTGSSYEQYF. The rearrangement uses TRBV27 and TRBJ2-7; a weak D match, TRBD2 (5 bases). CDR3 size: 14 residues. Trimming shortened V by 3 bases and J by 0 bases, and 9 bases separated the two germline ends. Germline lookup yields CDR1 MNHEY and CDR2 SMNVEV (reference sequence).

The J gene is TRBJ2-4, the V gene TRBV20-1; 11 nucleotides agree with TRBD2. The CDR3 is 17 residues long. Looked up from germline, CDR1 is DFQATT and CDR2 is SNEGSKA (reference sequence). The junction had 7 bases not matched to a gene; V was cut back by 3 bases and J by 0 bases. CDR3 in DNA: TGCAGTGCTAGCGCTAGCGGGGGGTCCCTAGCCAAAAACATTCAGTACTTC. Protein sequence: CSASASGGSLAKNIQYF.

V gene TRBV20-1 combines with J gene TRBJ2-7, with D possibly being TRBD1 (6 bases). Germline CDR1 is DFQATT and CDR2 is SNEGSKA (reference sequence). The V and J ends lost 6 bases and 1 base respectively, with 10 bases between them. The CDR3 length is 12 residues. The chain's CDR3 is CSAPGQSYEQYF. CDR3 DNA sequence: TGCAGTGCCCCAGGACAGTCCTACGAGCAGTACTTC.

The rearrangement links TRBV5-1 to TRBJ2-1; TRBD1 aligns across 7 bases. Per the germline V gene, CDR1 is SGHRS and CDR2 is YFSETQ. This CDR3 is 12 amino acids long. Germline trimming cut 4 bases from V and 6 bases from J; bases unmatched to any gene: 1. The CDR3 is CASSRGRNEQFF. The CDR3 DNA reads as TGCGCCAGCAGCAGGGGGCGCAATGAGCAGTTCTTC.